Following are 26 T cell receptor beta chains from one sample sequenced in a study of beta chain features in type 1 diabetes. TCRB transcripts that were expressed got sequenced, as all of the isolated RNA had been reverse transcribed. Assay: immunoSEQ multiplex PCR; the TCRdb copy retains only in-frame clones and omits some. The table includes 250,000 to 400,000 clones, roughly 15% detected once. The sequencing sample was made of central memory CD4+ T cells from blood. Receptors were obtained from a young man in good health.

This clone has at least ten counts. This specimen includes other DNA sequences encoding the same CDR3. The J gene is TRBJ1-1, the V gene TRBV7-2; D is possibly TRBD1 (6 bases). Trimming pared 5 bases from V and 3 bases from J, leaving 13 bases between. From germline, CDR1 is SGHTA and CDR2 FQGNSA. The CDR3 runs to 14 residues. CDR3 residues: CASSLQGGDTEAFF. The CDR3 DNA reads TGTGCCAGCAGCCTACAGGGAGGGGACACTGAAGCTTTCTTT. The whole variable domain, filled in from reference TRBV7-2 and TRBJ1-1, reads GAGVSQSPSNKVTEKGKDVELRCDPISGHTALYWYRQSLGQGLEFLIYFQGNSAPDKSGLPSDRFSAERTGGSVSTLTIQRTQQEDSAVYLCASSLQGGDTEAFFGQGTRLTVV.

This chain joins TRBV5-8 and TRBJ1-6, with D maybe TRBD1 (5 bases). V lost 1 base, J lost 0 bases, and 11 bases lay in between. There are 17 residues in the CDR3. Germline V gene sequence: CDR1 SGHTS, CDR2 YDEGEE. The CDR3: CASSLYGASSYNSPLHF. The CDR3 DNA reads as TGTGCCAGCAGCTTGTACGGGGCAAGCTCCTATAATTCACCCCTCCACTTT. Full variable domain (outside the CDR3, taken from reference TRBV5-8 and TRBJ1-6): EAGVTQSPTHLIKTRGQQATLRCSPISGHTSVYWYQQALGLGLQFLLWYDEGEERNRGNFPPRFSGRQFPNYSSELNVNALELEDSALYLCASSLYGASSYNSPLHFGNGTRLTVT.

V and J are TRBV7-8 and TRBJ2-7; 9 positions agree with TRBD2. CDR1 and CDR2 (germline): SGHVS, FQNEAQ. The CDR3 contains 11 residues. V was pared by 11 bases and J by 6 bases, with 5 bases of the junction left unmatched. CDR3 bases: TGTGCCTCCGAAGCGGGAGGCGAGCAGTACGTC. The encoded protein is CASEAGGEQYV.

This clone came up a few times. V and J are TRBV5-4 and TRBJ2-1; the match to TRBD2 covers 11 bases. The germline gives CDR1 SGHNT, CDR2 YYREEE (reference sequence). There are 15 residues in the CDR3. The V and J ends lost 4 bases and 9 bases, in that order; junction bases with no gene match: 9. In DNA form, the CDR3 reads TGTGCCAGCAGCCAACCGGGACTAGCGGTTCGTGAGCAGTTCTTC. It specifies CASSQPGLAVREQFF.

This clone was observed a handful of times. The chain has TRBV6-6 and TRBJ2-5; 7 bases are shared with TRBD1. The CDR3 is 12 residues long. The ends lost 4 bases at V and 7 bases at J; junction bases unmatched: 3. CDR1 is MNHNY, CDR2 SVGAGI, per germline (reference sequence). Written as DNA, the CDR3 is TGTGCCAGCAGTTCTCCAGGGGGGACCCAGTACTTC. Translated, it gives CASSSPGGTQYF.

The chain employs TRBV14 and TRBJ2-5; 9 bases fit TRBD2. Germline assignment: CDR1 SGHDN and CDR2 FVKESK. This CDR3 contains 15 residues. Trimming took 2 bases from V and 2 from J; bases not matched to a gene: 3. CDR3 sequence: CASSQTSGPQETQYF. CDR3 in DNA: TGTGCCAGCAGCCAAACTAGCGGGCCGCAAGAGACCCAGTACTTC.

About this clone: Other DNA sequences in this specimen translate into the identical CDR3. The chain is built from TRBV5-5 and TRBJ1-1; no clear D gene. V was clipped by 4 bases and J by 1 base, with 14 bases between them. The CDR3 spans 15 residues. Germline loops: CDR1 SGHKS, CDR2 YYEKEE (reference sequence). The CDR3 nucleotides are TGTGCCAGCAGCATTGACCCGGTGGGGAACACTGAAGCTTTCTTT. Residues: CASSIDPVGNTEAFF.

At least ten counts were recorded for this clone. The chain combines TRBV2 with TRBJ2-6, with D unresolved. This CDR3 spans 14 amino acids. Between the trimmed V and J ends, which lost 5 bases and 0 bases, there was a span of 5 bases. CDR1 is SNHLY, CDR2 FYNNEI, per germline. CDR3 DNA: TGTGCCAGCAGTCCGAGCTCTGGGGCCAACGTCCTGACTTTC. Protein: CASSPSSGANVLTF.

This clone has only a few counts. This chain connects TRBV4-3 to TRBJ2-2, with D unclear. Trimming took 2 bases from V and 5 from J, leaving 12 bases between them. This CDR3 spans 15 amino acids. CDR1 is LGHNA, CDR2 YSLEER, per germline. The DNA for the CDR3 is TGCGCCAGCAGCCAAAACTTAGGTGTTACCGGGGAGCTGTTTTTT. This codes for CASSQNLGVTGELFF.

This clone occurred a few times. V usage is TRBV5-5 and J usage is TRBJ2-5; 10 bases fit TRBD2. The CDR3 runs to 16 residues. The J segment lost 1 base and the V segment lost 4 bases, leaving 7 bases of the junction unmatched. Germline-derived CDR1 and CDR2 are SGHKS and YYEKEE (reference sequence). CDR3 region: CASSKEREGPQETQYF. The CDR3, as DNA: TGTGCCAGCAGCAAAGAGCGGGAGGGCCCCCAAGAGACCCAGTACTTC.

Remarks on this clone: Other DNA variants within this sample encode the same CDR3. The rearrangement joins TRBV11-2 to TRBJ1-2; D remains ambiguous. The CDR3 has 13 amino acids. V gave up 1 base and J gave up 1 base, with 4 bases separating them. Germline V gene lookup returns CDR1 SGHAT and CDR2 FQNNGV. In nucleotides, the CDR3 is TGTGCCAGCAGCTTAGGTGGTAACTATGGCTACACCTTC. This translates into CASSLGGNYGYTF.

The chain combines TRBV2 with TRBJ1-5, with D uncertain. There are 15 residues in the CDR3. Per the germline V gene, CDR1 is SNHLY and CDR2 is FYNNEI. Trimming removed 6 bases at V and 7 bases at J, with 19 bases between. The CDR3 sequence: CASSASAAGLQPQHF. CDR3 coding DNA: TGTGCCAGCAGCGCCTCTGCGGCAGGCTTGCAGCCCCAGCATTTT.

In DNA, the CDR3 is TGTGCCAGCAGCTTGAATAGGGCACCCCAGTACTTC. Translating gives CASSLNRAPQYF. The gene calls are TRBV7-9 and TRBJ2-5; D is unclear. This CDR3 is 12 amino acids long. Between the trimmed V and J ends, which lost 3 bases and 9 bases, there was a span of 11 bases. The germline CDR1 and CDR2 sequences are SEHNR and FQNEAQ (reference sequence). Full variable domain (outside the CDR3, taken from reference TRBV7-9 and TRBJ2-5): DTGVSQNPRHKITKRGQNVTFRCDPISEHNRLYWYRQTLGQGPEFLTYFQNEAQLEKSRLLSDRFSAERPKGSFSTLEIQRTEQGDSAMYLCASSLNRAPQYFGPGTRLLVL.

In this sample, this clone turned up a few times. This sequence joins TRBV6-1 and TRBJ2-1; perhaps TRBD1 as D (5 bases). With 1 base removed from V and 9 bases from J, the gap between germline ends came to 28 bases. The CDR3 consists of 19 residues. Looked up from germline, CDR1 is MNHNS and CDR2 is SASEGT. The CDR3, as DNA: TGTGCCAGCAGTGAAGGGAACAGGTTGGTTGGATACGGTGCCGGTGAGCAGTTCTTC. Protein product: CASSEGNRLVGYGAGEQFF.

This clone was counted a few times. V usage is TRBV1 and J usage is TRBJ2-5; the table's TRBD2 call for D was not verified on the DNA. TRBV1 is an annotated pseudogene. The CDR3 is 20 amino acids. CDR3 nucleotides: TGCACCAGCAGCCAAGCCCTCTGGACTAGCGGGAATAACCGCCAAGAGACCCAGTACTTC. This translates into CTSSQALWTSGNNRQETQYF.

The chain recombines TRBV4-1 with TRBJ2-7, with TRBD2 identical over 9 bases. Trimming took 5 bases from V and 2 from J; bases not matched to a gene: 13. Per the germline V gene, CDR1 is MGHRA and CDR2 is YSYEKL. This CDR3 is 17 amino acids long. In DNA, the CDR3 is TGCGCCAGCAGCATAACGGGACTAGCTGAAGACCCCTACGAGCAGTACGTC. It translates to CASSITGLAEDPYEQYV.

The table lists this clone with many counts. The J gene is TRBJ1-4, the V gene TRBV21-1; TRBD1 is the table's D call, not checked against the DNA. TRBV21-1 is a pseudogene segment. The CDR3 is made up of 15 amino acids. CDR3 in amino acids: CASSKIRDRKEKLFF. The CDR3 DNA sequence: TGTGCCAGCAGCAAAATCCGGGACAGGAAAGAAAAACTGTTTTTT.

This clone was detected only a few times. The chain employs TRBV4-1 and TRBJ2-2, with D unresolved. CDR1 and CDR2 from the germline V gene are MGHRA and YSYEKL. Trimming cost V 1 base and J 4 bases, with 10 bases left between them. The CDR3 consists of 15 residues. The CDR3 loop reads CASSQAGVGTGELFF. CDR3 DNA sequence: TGCGCCAGCAGCCAAGCTGGGGTGGGCACCGGGGAGCTGTTTTTT.

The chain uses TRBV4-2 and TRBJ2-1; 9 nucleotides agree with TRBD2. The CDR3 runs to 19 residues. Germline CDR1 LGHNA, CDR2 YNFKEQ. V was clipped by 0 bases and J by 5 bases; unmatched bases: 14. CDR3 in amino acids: CASSQDGTSHSGGDNEQFF. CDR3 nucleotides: TGTGCCAGCAGCCAAGACGGGACTAGCCACAGCGGAGGGGACAATGAGCAGTTCTTC.

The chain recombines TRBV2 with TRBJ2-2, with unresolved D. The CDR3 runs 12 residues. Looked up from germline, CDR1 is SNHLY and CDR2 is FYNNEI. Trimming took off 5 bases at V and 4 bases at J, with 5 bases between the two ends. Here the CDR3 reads CASSLLTGELFF. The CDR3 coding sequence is TGTGCCAGCAGTTTACTCACCGGGGAGCTGTTTTTT.

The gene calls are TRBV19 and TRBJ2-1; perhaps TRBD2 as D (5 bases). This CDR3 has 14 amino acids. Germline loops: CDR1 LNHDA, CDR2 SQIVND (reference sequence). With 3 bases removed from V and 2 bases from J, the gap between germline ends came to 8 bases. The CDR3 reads CASSILATYNEQFF. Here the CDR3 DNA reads TGTGCCAGTAGTATCCTAGCAACCTACAATGAGCAGTTCTTC.

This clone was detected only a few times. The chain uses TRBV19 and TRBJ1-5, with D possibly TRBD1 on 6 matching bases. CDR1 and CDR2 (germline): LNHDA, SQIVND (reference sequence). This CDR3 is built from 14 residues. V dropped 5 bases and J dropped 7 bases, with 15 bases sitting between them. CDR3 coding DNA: TGTGCCAGTAGTCCTATTGACAGGCTACAGCCCCAGCATTTT. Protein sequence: CASSPIDRLQPQHF. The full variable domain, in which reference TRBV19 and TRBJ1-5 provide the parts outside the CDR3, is DGGITQSPKYLFRKEGQNVTLSCEQNLNHDAMYWYRQDPGQGLRLIYYSQIVNDFQKGDIAEGYSVSREKKESFPLTVTSAQKNPTAFYLCASSPIDRLQPQHFGDGTRLSIL.

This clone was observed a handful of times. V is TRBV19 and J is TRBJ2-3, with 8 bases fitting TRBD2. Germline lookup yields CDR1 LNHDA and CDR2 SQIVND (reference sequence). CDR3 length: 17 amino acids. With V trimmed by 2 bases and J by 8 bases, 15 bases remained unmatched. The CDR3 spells CASSIKETGGFTSTQYF. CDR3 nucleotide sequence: TGTGCCAGTAGTATAAAGGAAACGGGGGGGTTCACGAGTACGCAGTATTTT.

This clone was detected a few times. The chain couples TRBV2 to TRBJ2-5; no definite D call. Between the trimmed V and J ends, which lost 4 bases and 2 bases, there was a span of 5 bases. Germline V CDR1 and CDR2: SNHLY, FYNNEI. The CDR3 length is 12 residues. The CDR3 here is CASSALQETQYF. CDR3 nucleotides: TGTGCCAGCAGTGCCTTACAAGAGACCCAGTACTTC.

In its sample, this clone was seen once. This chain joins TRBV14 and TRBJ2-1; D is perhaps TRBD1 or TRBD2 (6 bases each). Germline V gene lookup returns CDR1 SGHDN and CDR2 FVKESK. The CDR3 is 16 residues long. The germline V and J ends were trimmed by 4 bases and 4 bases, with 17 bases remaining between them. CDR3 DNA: TGTGCCAGCAGCCCATTGGGGGGCAGTGGGTACAATGAGCAGTTCTTC. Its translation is CASSPLGGSGYNEQFF.

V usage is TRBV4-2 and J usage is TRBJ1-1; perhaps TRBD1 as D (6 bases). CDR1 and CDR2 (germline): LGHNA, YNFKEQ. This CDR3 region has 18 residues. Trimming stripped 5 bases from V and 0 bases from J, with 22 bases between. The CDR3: CASSSRAARQVMNTEAFF. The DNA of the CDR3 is TGTGCCAGCAGCTCAAGGGCCGCGCGACAGGTTATGAACACTGAAGCTTTCTTT.